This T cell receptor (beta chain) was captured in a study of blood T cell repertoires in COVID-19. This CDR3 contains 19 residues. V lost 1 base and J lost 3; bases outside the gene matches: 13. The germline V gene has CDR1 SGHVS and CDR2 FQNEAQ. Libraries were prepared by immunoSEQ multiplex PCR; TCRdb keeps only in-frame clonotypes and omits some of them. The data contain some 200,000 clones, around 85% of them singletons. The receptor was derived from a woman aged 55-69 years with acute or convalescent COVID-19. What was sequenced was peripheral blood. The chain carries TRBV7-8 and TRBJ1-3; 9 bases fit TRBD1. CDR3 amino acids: CASSLGSGQGSLGGNTIYF. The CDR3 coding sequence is TGTGCCAGCAGCTTAGGGTCGGGACAGGGATCGTTAGGTGGAAACACCATATATTTT.